The present TCR beta chain was sequenced within a study of a mutant IDH1 vaccine in newly diagnosed glioma. Sample time point: week 23, last vaccination. Each dose delivered 300 ug of mutant IDH1 20-mer peptide subcutaneously with imiquimod. TCRdb's table, derived via immunoSEQ multiplex PCR, lists solely in-frame clones and lacks some. The data hold approximately 82,000 clones, with 75% to 90% observed a single time. This CDR3 contains 13 residues. Per the germline V gene, CDR1 is MNHEY and CDR2 is SMNVEV (reference sequence). The V end was cut by 2 bases, the J end by 11 bases, with 15 bases between. This clone has just one count. Its target is unknown.

Sequenced here: PBMCs, sampled from a glioma patient whose treatment included an IDH1 peptide vaccine. The chain has TRBV27 and TRBJ2-5; D not certain. The clonotype was recovered from a woman aged 45-65 years with glioma. The CDR3 DNA is TGTGCCAGCAGTTTAGGGTCCTTGGATGAGCAGTACTTC. Protein: CASSLGSLDEQYF.